Here is one T cell receptor (beta chain) with its context. These data originate in a study of early T cells in non-severe SARS-CoV-2 infection. Study-wide background: It was bulk RNA from unsorted whole blood that was sequenced, and the chains were unpaired.

V lost 3 bases and J lost 4; bases outside the gene matches: 11. The CDR3 is made up of 15 amino acids. In germline, CDR1 is DFQATT, CDR2 SNEGSKA (reference sequence). Individual cDNA molecules received unique molecular identifiers. TCRdb itself ran the 5' RACE reads through MiXCR, one entry per CDR3 protein. The sample contains fewer than 60,000 distinct CDR3 sequences, about 9.1% of which appear only once. The sequence was obtained from an adult who was a healthcare worker with PCR-confirmed SARS-CoV-2 infection or an uninfected control (not recorded which). Sequenced sample: whole blood. This chain uses TRBV20-1 with TRBJ1-1, with 7 bases lining up with TRBD1. The CDR3 DNA follows: TGCAGTGCTAGGGTAAGACAGGGTCTAAGCACTGAAGCTTTCTTT. Amino acids: CSARVRQGLSTEAFF.